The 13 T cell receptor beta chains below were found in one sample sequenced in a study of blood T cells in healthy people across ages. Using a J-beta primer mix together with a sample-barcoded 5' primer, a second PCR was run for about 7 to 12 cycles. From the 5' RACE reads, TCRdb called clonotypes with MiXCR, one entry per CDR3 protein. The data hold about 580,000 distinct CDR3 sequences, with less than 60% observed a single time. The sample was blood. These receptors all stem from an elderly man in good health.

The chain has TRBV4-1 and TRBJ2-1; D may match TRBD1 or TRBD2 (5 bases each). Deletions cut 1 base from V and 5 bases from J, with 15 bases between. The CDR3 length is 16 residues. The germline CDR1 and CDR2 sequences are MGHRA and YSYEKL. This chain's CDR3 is CASSQVGRGDHNEQFF. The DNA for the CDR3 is TGCGCCAGCAGCCAAGTGGGTAGAGGGGACCACAATGAGCAGTTCTTC.

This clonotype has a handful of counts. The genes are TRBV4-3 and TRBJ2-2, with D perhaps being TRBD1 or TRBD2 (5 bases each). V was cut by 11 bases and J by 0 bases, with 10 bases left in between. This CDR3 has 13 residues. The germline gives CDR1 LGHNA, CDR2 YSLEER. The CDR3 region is CAAGTTNTGELFF. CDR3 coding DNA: TGCGCCGCCGGGACCACGAACACCGGGGAGCTGTTTTTT.

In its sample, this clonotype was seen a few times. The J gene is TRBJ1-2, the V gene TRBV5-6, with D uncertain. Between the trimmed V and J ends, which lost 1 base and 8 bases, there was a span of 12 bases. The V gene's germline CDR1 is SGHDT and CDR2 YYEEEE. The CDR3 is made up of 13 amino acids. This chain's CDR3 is CASSLLDGGGYTF. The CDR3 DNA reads TGTGCCAGCAGCTTGCTGGACGGCGGGGGCTACACCTTC.

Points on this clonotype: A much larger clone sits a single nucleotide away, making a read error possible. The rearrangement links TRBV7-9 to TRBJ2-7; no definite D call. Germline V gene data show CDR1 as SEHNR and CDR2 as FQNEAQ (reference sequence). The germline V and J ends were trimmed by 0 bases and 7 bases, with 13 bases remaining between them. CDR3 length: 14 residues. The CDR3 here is CASSLASNYNEQYF. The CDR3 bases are TGTGCCAGCAGCTTAGCGTCTAACTACAATGAGCAGTACTTC.

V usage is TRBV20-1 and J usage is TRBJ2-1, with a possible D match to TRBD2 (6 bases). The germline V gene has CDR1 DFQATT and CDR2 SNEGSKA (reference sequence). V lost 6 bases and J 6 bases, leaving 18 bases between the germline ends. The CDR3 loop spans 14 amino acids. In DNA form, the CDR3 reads TGCAGTGCCGCGCCCGGGACTCACCTCAATGAGCAGTTCTTC. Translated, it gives CSAAPGTHLNEQFF.

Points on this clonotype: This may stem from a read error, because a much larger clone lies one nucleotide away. This chain's CDR3 is CASSYNGEKGNTIYF. The CDR3, as DNA: TGTGCCAGCAGTTACAACGGCGAGAAAGGAAACACCATATATTTT. The rearrangement uses TRBV6-6 and TRBJ1-3; D gene unclear. This CDR3 is 15 amino acids long. CDR1 and CDR2 (germline): MNHNY, SVGAGI (reference sequence). V was cut by 2 bases and J by 4 bases, with 12 bases left in between.

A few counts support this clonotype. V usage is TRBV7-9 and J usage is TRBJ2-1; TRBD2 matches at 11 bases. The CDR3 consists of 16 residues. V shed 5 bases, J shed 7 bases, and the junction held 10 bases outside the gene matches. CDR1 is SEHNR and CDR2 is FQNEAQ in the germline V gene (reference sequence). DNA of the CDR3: TGTGCCAGCAGCAAGCAACTAGCGGGAGTGGGAAATGAGCAGTTCTTC. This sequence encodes CASSKQLAGVGNEQFF.

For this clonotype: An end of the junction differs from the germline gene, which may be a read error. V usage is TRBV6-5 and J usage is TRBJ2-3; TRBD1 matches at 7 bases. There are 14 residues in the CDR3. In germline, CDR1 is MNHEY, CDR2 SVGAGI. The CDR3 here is CASSYSRGQDMQYF. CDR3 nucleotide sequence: TGTGCCAGCAGTTACTCAAGGGGGCAAGATATGCAGTATTTT.

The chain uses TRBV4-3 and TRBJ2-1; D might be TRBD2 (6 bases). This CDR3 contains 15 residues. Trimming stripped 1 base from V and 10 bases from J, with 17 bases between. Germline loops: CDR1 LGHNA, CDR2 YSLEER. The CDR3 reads CASSQVATGDYEQFF. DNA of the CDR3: TGCGCCAGCAGCCAAGTCGCGACGGGGGATTACGAGCAGTTCTTC.

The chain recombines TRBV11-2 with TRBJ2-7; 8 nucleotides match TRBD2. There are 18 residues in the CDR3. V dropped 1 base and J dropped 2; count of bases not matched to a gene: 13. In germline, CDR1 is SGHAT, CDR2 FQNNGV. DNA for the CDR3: TGTGCCAGCAGCTTAGGACGGACTAGCATTACCACAACCTACGAGCAGTACTTC. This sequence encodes CASSLGRTSITTTYEQYF.

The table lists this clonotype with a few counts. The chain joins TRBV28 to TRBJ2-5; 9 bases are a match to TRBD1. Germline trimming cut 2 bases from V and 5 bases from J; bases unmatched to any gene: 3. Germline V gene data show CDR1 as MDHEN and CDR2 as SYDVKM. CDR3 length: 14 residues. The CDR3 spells CASSLRTGAETQYF. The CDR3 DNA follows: TGTGCCAGCAGTTTACGGACAGGGGCGGAGACCCAGTACTTC.

The CDR3 DNA is TGTGCCAGCAGCTCGTCCGGGACCTATAGAGGAAATGGCTACACCTTC. Amino acid sequence: CASSSSGTYRGNGYTF. The V call is TRBV5-6, the J call TRBJ1-2; D is perhaps TRBD1 (5 bases). The CDR3 is made up of 16 amino acids. Trimming removed 3 bases from V and 6 bases from J, with 21 bases in between. Looked up from germline, CDR1 is SGHDT and CDR2 is YYEEEE.

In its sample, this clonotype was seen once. The CDR3 DNA follows: TGTGCCAGCAGCCGAGGTCGGGGGGAGGGGACGCAGTATTTT. This sequence encodes CASSRGRGEGTQYF. The V gene is TRBV7-2, the J gene TRBJ2-3, with 7 bases identical to TRBD2. CDR3 length: 14 amino acids. Trimming at V came to 5 bases and at J to 9 bases, leaving 11 bases not matched to a gene. CDR1 is SGHTA and CDR2 is FQGNSA in the germline V gene.